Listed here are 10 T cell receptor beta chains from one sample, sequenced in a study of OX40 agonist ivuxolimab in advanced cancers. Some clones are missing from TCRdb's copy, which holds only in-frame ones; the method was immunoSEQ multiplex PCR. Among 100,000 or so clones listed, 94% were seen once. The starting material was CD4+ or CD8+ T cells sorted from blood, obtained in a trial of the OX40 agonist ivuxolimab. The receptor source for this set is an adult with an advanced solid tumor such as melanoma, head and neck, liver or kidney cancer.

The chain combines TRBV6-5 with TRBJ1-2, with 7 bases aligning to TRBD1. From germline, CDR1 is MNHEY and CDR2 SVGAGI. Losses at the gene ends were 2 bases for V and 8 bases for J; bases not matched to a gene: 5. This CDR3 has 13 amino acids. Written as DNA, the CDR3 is TGTGCCAGCAGTTACCTGGCAGGGGGAGGCTACACCTTC. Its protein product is CASSYLAGGGYTF.

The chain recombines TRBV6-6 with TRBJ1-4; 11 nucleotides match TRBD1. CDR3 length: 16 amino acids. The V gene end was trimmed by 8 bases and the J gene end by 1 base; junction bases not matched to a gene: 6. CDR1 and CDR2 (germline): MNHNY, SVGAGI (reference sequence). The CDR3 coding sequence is TGTGCCAGCTTAGGACAGGGGGCTGGAACTAATGAAAAACTGTTTTTT. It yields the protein CASLGQGAGTNEKLFF.

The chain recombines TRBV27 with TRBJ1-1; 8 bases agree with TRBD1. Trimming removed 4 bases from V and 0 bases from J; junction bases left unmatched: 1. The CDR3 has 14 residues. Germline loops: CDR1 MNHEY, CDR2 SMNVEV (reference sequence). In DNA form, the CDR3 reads TGTGCCAGCAGTTGGACAGGGCTGAACACTGAAGCTTTCTTT. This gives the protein CASSWTGLNTEAFF.

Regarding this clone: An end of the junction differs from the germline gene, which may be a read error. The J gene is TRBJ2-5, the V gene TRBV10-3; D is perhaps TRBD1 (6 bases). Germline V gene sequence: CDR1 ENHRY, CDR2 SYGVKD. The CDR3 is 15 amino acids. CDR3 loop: CAVSQVRGRQETQYF. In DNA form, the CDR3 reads TGTGCCGTCAGTCAGGTCAGGGGTCGTCAAGAGACCCAGTACTTC.

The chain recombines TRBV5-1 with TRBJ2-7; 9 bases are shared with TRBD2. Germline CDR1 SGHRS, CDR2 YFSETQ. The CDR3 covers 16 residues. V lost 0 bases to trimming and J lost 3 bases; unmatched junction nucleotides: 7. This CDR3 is CASSLGTLAGYYEQYF. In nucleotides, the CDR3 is TGCGCCAGCAGCTTGGGAACGCTAGCGGGGTACTACGAGCAGTACTTC. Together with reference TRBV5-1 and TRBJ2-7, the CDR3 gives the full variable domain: KAGVTQTPRYLIKTRGQQVTLSCSPISGHRSVSWYQQTPGQGLQFLFEYFSETQRNKGNFPGRFSGRQFSNSRSEMNVSTLELGDSALYLCASSLGTLAGYYEQYFGPGTRLTVT.

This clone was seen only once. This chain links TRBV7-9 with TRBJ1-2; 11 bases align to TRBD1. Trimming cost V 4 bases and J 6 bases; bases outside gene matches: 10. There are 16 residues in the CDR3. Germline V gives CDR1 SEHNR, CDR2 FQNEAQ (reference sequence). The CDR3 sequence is CASSSNPGQGVNGYTF. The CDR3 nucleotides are TGTGCCAGCAGCTCAAACCCGGGACAGGGGGTTAATGGCTACACCTTC.

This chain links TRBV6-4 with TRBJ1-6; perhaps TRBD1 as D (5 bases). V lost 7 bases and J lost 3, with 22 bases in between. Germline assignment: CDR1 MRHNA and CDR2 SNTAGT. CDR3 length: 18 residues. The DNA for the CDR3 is TGTGCCAGCATCTGCAGGGTCCCCCCACCTATCTATAATTCACCCCTCCACTTT. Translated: CASICRVPPPIYNSPLHF.

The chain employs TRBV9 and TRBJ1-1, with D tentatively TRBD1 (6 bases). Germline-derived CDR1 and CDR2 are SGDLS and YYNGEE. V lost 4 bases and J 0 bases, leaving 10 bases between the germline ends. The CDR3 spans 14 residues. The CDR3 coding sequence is TGTGCCAGCAGCCTGGGGGGGCTGAACACTGAAGCTTTCTTT. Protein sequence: CASSLGGLNTEAFF. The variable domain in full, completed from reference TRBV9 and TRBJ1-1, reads DSGVTQTPKHLITATGQRVTLRCSPRSGDLSVYWYQQSLDQGLQFLIQYYNGEERAKGNILERFSAQQFPDLHSELNLSSLELGDSALYFCASSLGGLNTEAFFGQGTRLTVV.

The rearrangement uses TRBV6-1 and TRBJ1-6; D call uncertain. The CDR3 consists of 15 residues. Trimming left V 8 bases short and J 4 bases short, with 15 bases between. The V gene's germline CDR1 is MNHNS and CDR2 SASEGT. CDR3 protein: CASGPREPYNSPLHF. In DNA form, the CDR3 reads TGTGCCAGCGGACCCCGGGAACCTTATAATTCACCCCTCCACTTT.

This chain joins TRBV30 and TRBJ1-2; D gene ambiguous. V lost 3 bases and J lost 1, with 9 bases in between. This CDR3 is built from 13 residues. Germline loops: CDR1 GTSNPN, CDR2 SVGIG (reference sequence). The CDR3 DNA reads TGTGCCTGGAGGTCAGCTATTAACTATGGCTACACCTTC. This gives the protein CAWRSAINYGYTF. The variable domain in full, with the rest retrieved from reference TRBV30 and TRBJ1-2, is SQTIHQWPATLVQPVGSPLSLECTVEGTSNPNLYWYRQAAGRGLQLLFYSVGIGQISSEVPQNLSASRPQDRQFILSSKKLLLSDSGFYLCAWRSAINYGYTFGSGTRLTVV.